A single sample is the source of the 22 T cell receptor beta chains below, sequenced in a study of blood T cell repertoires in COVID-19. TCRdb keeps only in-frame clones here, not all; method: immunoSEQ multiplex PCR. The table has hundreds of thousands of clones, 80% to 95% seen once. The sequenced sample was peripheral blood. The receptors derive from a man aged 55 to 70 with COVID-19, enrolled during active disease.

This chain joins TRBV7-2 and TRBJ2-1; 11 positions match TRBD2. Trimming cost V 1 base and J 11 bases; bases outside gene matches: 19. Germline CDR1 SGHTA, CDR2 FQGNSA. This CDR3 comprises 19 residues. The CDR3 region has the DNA TGTGCCAGCAGCTTAGTGTCAGAACCCCGACGGACTAGCGGGTCCAAGCAGTTCTTC. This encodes CASSLVSEPRRTSGSKQFF.

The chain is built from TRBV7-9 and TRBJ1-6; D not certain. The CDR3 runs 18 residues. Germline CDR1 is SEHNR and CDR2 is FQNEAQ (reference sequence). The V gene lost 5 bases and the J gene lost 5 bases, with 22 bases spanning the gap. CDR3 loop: CASSRQIGTGYNNSPLHF. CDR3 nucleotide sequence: TGTGCCAGCAGCCGACAAATCGGAACCGGTTACAATAATTCACCCCTCCACTTT.

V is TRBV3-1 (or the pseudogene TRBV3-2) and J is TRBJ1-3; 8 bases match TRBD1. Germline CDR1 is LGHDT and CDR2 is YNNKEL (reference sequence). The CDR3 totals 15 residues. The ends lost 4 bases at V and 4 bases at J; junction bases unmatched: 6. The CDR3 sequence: CASSPWTGRGNTIYF. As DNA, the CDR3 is TGTGCCAGCAGCCCCTGGACAGGGAGGGGAAACACCATATATTTT.

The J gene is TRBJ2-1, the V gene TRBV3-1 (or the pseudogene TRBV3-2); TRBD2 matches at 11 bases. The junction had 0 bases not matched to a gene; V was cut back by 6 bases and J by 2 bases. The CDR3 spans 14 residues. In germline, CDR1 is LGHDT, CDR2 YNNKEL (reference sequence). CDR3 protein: CASRTSGAYNEQFF. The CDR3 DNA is TGTGCCAGCAGGACTAGCGGGGCCTACAATGAGCAGTTCTTC.

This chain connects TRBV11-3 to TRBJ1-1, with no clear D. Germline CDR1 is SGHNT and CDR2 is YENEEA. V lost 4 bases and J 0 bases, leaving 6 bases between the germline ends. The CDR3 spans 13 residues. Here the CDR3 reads CASSSGVNTEAFF. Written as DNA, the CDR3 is TGTGCCAGCAGCTCGGGTGTGAACACTGAAGCTTTCTTT. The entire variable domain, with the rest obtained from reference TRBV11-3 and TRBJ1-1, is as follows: EAGVVQSPRYKIIEKKQPVAFWCNPISGHNTLYWYLQNLGQGPELLIRYENEEAVDDSQLPKDRFSAERLKGVDSTLKIQPAELGDSAVYLCASSSGVNTEAFFGQGTRLTVV.

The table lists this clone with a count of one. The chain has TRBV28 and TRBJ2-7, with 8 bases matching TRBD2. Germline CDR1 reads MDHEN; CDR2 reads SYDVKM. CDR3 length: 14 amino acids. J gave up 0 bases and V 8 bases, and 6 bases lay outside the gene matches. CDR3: CASLTGGTSYEQYF. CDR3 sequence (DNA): TGTGCCAGCCTCACGGGGGGGACCTCCTACGAGCAGTACTTC.

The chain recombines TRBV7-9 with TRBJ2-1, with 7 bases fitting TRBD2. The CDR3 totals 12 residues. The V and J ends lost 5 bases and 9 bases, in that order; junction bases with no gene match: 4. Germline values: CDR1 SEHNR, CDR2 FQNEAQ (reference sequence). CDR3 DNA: TGTGCCAGCAGCCGGGAGGATGGTGAGCAGTTCTTC. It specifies CASSREDGEQFF. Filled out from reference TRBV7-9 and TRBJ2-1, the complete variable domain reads DTGVSQNPRHKITKRGQNVTFRCDPISEHNRLYWYRQTLGQGPEFLTYFQNEAQLEKSRLLSDRFSAERPKGSFSTLEIQRTEQGDSAMYLCASSREDGEQFFGPGTRLTVL.

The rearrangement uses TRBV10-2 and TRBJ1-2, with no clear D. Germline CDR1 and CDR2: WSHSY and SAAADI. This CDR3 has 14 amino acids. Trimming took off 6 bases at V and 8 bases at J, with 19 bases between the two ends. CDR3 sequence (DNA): TGCGCCAGCAGGGAACAGTCTACTCCGGGGGGCTACACCTTC. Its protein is CASREQSTPGGYTF.

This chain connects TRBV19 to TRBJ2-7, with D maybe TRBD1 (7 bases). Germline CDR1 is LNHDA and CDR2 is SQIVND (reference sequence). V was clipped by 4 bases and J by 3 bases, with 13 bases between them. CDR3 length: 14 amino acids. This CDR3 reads CASSKQGGRYEQYF. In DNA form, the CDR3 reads TGTGCCAGTAGTAAGCAGGGGGGCCGCTACGAGCAGTACTTC.

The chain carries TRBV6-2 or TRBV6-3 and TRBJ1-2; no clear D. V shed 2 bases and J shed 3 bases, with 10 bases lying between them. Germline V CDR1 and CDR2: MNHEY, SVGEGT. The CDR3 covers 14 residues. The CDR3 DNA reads TGTGCCAGCAGTTACGGTGCAGATCACTATGGCTACACCTTC. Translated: CASSYGADHYGYTF.

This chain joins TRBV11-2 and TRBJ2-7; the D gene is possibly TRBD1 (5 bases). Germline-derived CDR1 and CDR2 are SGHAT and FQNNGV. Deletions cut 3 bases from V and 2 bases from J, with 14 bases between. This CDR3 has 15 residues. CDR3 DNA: TGTGCCAGCAGCTTTCACGACAGTGGAGCCTACGAGCAGTACTTC. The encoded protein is CASSFHDSGAYEQYF.

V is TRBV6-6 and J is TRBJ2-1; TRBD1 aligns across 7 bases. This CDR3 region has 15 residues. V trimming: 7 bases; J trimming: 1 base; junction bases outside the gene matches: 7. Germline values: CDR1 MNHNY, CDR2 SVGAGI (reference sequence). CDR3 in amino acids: CASTYRQGSYNEQFF. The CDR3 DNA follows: TGTGCCAGCACCTACCGACAGGGTTCCTACAATGAGCAGTTCTTC.

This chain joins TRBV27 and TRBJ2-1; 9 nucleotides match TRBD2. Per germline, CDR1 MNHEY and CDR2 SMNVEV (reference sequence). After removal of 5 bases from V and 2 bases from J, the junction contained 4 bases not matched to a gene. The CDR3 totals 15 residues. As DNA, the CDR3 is TGTGCCAGCAGTCGCAGCGGGGGGACCTACAATGAGCAGTTCTTC. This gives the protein CASSRSGGTYNEQFF.

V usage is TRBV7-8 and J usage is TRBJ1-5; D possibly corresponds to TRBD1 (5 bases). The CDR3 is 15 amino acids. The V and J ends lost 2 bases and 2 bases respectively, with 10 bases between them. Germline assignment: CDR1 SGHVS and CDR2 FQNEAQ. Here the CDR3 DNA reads TGTGCCAGCAGCTTATCTGGCAGGGGCAATCAGCCCCAGCATTTT. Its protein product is CASSLSGRGNQPQHF.

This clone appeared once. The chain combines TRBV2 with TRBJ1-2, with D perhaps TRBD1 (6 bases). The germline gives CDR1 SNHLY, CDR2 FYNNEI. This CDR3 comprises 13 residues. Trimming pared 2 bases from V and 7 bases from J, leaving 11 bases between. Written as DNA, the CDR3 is TGTGCCAGCAGTGAAACAGGGTATGGTGGCTACACCTTC. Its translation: CASSETGYGGYTF.

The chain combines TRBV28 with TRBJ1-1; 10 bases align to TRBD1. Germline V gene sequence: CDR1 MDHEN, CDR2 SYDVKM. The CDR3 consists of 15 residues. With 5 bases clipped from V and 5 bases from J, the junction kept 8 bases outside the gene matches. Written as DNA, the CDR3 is TGTGCCAGCAGTAATACCGGGACAGGGGAAACTGAAGCTTTCTTT. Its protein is CASSNTGTGETEAFF.

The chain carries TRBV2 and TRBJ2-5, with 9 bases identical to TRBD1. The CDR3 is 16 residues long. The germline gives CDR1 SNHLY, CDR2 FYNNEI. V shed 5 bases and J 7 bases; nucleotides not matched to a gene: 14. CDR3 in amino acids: CASSNTGTGLGVTQYF. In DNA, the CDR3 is TGTGCCAGCAGTAATACCGGGACAGGGCTCGGTGTGACCCAGTACTTC.

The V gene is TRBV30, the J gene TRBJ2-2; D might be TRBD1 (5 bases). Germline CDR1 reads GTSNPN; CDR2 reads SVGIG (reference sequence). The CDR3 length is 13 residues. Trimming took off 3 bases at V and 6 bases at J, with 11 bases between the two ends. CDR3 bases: TGTGCCTGGAGCCCAGGGCTCCCCGGGGAGCTGTTTTTT. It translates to CAWSPGLPGELFF.

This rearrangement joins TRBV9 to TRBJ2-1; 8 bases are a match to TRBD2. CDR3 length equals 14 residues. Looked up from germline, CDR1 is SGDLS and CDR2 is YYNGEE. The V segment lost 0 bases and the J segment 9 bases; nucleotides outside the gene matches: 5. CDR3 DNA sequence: TGTGCCAGCAGCGTAGCGGGGGGGGAAGGTGAGCAGTTCTTC. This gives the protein CASSVAGGEGEQFF.

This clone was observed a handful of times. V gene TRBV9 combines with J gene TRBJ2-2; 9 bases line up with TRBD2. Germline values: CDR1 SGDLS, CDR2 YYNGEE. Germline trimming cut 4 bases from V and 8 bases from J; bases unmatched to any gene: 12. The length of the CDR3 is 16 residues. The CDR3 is CASSQSSGRRIGELFF. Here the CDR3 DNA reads TGTGCCAGCAGCCAGAGTAGCGGGAGAAGGATAGGGGAGCTGTTTTTT.

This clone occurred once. CDR3 loop: CASSLPQGLNQETQYF. In DNA, the CDR3 is TGCGCCAGCAGCTTGCCCCAAGGACTAAACCAAGAGACCCAGTACTTC. The rearrangement joins TRBV5-1 to TRBJ2-5; a possible D gene is TRBD2 (6 bases). Germline CDR1 reads SGHRS; CDR2 reads YFSETQ. The germline V and J ends were trimmed by 1 base and 0 bases, with 13 bases remaining between them. The CDR3 is 16 residues long.

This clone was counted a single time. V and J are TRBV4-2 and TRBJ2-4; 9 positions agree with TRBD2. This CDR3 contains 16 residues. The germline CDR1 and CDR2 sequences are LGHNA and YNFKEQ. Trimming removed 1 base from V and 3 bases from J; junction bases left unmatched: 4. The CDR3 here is CASSQVGGGGKNIQYF. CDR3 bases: TGTGCCAGCAGCCAAGTTGGCGGGGGGGGCAAAAACATTCAGTACTTC.